The T cell receptor (beta chain) described here comes from a study of T-cell memory formation after mild COVID-19. The TCR alpha and TCR beta cDNA libraries, bearing sample barcodes and UMIs, were generated by 5'RACE using constant-segment primers. From the 5' RACE reads, TCRdb called clonotypes with MiXCR, one entry per CDR3 protein. The sample lists approximately 400,000 distinct CDR3 sequences, around 17% occurring once. Sequenced: PBMCs or a T cell subset sorted from them (not recorded which). The TCR was taken from a man between 18 and 35 years old who had mild COVID-19 (a few samples of this study predate the infection). Cell type and time point are not known.

The CDR3 DNA sequence: TGCGCCAGCAGCTTGCTCCATATAGCGACGAATAACAATGAGCAGTTCTTC. Encoded protein: CASSLLHIATNNNEQFF. This sequence joins TRBV5-1 and TRBJ2-1, with D perhaps TRBD2 (5 bases). Germline loops: CDR1 SGHRS, CDR2 YFSETQ. V dropped 1 base and J dropped 5 bases, with 19 bases sitting between them. The CDR3 length is 17 residues.